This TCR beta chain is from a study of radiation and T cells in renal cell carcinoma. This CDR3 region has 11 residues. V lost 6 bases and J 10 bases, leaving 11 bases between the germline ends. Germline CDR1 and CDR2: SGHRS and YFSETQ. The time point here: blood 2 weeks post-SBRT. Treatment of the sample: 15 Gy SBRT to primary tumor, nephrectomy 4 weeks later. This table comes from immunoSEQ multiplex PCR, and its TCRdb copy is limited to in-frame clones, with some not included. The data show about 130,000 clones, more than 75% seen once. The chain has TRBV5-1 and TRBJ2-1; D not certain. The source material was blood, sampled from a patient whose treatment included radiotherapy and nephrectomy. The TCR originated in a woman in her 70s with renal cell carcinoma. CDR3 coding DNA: TGCGCCAGCACAGACGGAAAAGAGCAGTTCTTC. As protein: CASTDGKEQFF.